This is a list of T cell receptor beta chains from one sample in a study of CD8 T cells in Susac syndrome. One entry per CDR3 protein results from TCRdb running MiXCR on the immunoSEQ multiplex PCR reads. This table holds about 130,000 distinct CDR3 sequences, about 95% found once. The sequencing sample was made of CD8+ T cells from PBMCs. The source is a human donor with Susac syndrome. The CDR3 runs from the conserved cysteine through the conserved F or W. A D gene is named only where the DNA matches it firmly. The size field is filled for only some rows; it gives once, few, many or a size class.

abundance	v_gene	d_gene	j_gene	CDR3nt	CDR3aa
.	TRBV20-1	TRBD2	TRBJ2-1	TGCAGCGAACCGCGACTAGCGGCAAAGCTTAGGAATGAGCAGTTCTTC	CSEPRLAAKLRNEQFF
.	TRBV15	.	TRBJ1-5	TGTGCCACCAGCTACCCGCGGGGGGGTCAGCCCCAGCATTTT	CATSYPRGGQPQHF
.	TRBV27	TRBD2	TRBJ2-5	TGTGCCAGCAGTCGGGAGGGGGGCCGGATTGAGACCCAGTACTTC	CASSREGGRIETQYF
.	TRBV29-1	.	TRBJ2-1	TGCAGCGTTGAAGGGACCCGGGACAATGAGCAGTTCTTC	CSVEGTRDNEQFF
.	TRBV2	TRBD1	TRBJ2-5	TGTGCCAGCAGTGATATAGAGGGGGCTCGGGAGACCCAGTACTTC	CASSDIEGARETQYF
.	TRBV20-1	TRBD1	TRBJ1-1	TGCAGTGCTCCCCGGGGGGACAGGGGAAACACTGAAGCTTTCTTT	CSAPRGDRGNTEAFF
.	TRBV29-1	.	TRBJ1-2	TGCAGCGTTGTGGGGGGGCCCGGCTACACCTTC	CSVVGGPGYTF
.	TRBV6-6	TRBD2	TRBJ2-1	TGTGCCAGCATTATCCGGACTAGCGGAGTGAATGAGCAGTTCTTC	CASIIRTSGVNEQFF
.	TRBV4-1	TRBD1	TRBJ2-7	TGCGCCAGCAGCGAGGAGGCAACAGGGGGCTACGAGCAGTACTTC	CASSEEATGGYEQYF
.	TRBV7-6	.	TRBJ1-1	TGTGCCACCTCGGAGGGGCACCTGGGCACTGAAGCTTTCTTT	CATSEGHLGTEAFF
.	TRBV2	.	TRBJ2-3	TGTGCCAGCAGTCCAACCCCGGGACCTGGGACAGATACGCAGTATTTT	CASSPTPGPGTDTQYF
.	TRBV13	.	TRBJ2-6	TGTGCCAGCAGCTTACAGGAATTCTCCTCTGGGGCCAACGTCCTGACTTTC	CASSLQEFSSGANVLTF
few	TRBV5-1	TRBD1	TRBJ2-1	TGCGCCAGCAGCTTGGATCTGACAGGGGGAAGCAATGAGCAGTTCTTC	CASSLDLTGGSNEQFF
once	TRBV7-6	.	TRBJ2-5	TGTGCCAGCAGCTTGACGGTAGGGGACCAAGAGACCCAGTACTTC	CASSLTVGDQETQYF
.	TRBV2	TRBD1	TRBJ1-3	TGTGCCAGCAGCCAAAGACAGGGTCCAGCTGGAAACACCATATATTTT	CASSQRQGPAGNTIYF
.	TRBV20-1	TRBD1	TRBJ1-1	TGCAGTGCTAGAGATCAGCAGGGGGACACTGAAGCTTTCTTT	CSARDQQGDTEAFF
.	TRBV27	TRBD2	TRBJ2-1	TGTGCCAGCAGTTCTGGGACTAGCGGAGCCAATGAGCAGTTCTTC	CASSSGTSGANEQFF
.	TRBV11-2	.	TRBJ1-1	TGTGCCAGCAGCTTAGGAGGGGGGGAGAACACTGAAGCTTTCTTT	CASSLGGGENTEAFF
once	TRBV29-1	.	TRBJ1-2	TGCAGCGTTGAGGTCGGACAGAACTATGGCTACACCTTC	CSVEVGQNYGYTF
.	TRBV7-2	.	TRBJ2-7	TGTGCCAGCAGAGGTCGGATGAACTACGAGCAGTACTTC	CASRGRMNYEQYF
.	TRBV27	.	TRBJ2-3	TGTGCCAGCCGGGCGGTCGGAGAAATTGAGTCGCAGTATTTT	CASRAVGEIESQYF
.	TRBV4-1	TRBD1	TRBJ1-5	TGCGCCAGCAGCCCTGGGACAGGGGGCGATCAGCCCCAGCATTTT	CASSPGTGGDQPQHF
.	TRBV4-1	TRBD1	TRBJ2-1	TGCGCCAGCAGCCACCGGGACAGGGGGATCAATGAGCAGTTCTTC	CASSHRDRGINEQFF
.	TRBV5-1	TRBD1	TRBJ1-2	TGCGCCAGCAGATCCCCGGGACAGATAAACTATGGCTACACCTTC	CASRSPGQINYGYTF
once	TRBV9	.	TRBJ2-7	TGTGCCAGCAGCGCCAGAGGGGGGGACGAGCAGTACTTC	CASSARGGDEQYF